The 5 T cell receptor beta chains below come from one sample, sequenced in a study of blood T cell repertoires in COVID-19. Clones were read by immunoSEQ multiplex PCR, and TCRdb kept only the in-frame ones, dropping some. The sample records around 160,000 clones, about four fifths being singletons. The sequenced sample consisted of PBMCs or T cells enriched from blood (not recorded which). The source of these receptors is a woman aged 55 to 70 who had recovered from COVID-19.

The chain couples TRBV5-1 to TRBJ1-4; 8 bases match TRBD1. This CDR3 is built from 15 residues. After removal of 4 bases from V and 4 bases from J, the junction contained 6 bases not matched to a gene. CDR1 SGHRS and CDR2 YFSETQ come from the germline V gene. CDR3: CASSPGQGSNEKLFF. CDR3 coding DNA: TGCGCCAGCAGCCCAGGACAGGGTAGTAATGAAAAACTGTTTTTT.

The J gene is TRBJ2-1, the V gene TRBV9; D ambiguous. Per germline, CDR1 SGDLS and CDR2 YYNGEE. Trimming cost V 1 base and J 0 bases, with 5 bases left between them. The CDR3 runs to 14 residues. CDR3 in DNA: TGTGCCAGCAGCGTATCTAGCTCCTACAATGAGCAGTTCTTC. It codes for CASSVSSSYNEQFF.

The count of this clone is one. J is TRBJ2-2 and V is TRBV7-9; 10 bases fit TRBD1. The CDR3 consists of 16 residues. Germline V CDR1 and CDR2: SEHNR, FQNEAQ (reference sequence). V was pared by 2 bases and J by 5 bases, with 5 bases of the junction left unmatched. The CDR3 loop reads CASSLRGQGRTGELFF. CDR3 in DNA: TGTGCCAGCAGCTTAAGGGGACAGGGGAGGACCGGGGAGCTGTTTTTT. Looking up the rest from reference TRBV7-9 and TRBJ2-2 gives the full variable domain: DTGVSQNPRHKITKRGQNVTFRCDPISEHNRLYWYRQTLGQGPEFLTYFQNEAQLEKSRLLSDRFSAERPKGSFSTLEIQRTEQGDSAMYLCASSLRGQGRTGELFFGEGSRLTVL.

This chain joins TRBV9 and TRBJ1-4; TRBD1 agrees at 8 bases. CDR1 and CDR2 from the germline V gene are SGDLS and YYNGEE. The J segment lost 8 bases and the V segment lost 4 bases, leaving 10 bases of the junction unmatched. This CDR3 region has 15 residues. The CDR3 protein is CASSPMDRAYEKLFF. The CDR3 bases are TGTGCCAGCAGCCCGATGGACAGGGCCTACGAAAAACTGTTTTTT.

This CDR3 reads CASSLWGTSGELFF. The CDR3 nucleotides read TGTGCCAGCAGCTTGTGGGGCACATCCGGGGAGCTGTTTTTT. This chain links TRBV5-6 with TRBJ2-2; the D gene is possibly TRBD1 (5 bases). The ends were cut back, 1 base at V and 6 bases at J, with 10 bases in the middle. Per germline, CDR1 SGHDT and CDR2 YYEEEE. The CDR3 consists of 14 residues.